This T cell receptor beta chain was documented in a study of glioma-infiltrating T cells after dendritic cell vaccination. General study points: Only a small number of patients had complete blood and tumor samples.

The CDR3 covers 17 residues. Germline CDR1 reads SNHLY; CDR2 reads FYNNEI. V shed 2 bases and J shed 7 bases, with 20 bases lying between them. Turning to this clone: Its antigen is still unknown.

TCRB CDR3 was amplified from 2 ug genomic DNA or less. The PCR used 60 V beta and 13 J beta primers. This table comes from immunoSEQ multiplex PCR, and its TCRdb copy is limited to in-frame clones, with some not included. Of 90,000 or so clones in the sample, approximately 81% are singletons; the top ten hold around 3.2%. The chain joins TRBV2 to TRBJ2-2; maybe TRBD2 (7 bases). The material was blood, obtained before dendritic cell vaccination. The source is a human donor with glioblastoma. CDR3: CASSEIIGRGIGGELFF. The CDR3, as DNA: TGTGCCAGCAGTGAAATAATAGGGAGGGGGATCGGCGGGGAGCTGTTTTTT.